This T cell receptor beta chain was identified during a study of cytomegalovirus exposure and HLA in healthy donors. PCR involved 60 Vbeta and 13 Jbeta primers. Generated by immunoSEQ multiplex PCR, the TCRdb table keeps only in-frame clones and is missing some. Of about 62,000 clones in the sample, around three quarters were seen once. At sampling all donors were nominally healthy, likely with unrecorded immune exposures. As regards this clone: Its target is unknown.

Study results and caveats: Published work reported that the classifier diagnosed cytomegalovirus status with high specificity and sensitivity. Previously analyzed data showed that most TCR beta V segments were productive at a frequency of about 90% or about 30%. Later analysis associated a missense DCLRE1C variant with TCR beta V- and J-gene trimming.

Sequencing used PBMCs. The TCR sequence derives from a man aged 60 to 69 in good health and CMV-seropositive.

DNA for the CDR3: TGTGCCAGCAGCCCCTCAGGGCGGGGCGGCTATGGCTACACCTTC. It yields the protein CASSPSGRGGYGYTF. V usage is TRBV5-4 and J usage is TRBJ1-2, with TRBD1 as a possible D gene (5 bases). The germline V and J ends were trimmed by 4 bases and 4 bases, with 17 bases remaining between them. The germline gives CDR1 SGHNT, CDR2 YYREEE (reference sequence). CDR3 length: 15 amino acids.